The text below deals with one T cell receptor beta chain. This clonotype was observed at least ten times. Its antigen is unknown. Base qualities are not provided; no much larger clone lies one nucleotide away. The time point label here, explained by the study, means: persistent/refractory GD, antithyroid drugs over 5 years with positive TRAb. RNA was extracted from PBMCs in TRIzol for both TCR sequencing and RNA sequencing. The diagnosis of Graves' disease was made according to American Thyroid Association guidelines. The patients came from an endocrinology department in Xi'an, China. Each patient gave approximately 10 milliliters of peripheral blood, collected in an EDTA anticoagulant tube. Ficoll Paque Plus density gradient separation was used to isolate PBMCs, and no additional T cell sorting was done. An Agilent 2100 Bioanalyzer and agarose gel were used to assess RNA quality, and a NanoDrop 2000 was used to measure RNA concentration.

The protocol used for the library was multiplex PCR. Instrument on record: Illumina HiSeq 4000. To build TCR beta libraries, CDR3 regions were amplified by Arm-PCR using iRepertoire HTBI primers. PCR products were gel purified before sequencing. In the source study's methods: Gene usage analysis of CDR3 amino acid clonotypes used the 60 to 80 TRBV and some 13 TRBJ segments found across samples. COPE and FqMerger were used to merge the filtered high-quality paired reads into contigs. BLAST was used to align contigs to the IMGT TRBV, TRBD and TRBJ reference genes, and CDR3 was defined following IMGT. Clonotypes above 0.1% frequency were classified as highly expanded clones. Repertoire diversity was measured by Shannon entropy, and V-J evenness by the Gini coefficient. Clonotypes shared by more than one individual were considered public. The public reads were reprocessed in TCRdb via fastp at Q25 and MiXCR, keeping in-frame beta chains. Under each unique CDR3 protein, matching rows form one entry showing the most common genes and DNA. The V and J calls come from TCRdb's annotation, not from the publication. The table for this sample lists under 450,000 distinct CDR3 sequences; 20% to 25% of them were counted only once. 25% to 35% of the sample is taken by the ten largest.

Based on the germline V gene, the CDR1 and CDR2 sequences are SNHLY and FYNNEI. A distance of 11 bases separates the germline ends of V and J, which lose 2 bases and 4 bases respectively. The CDR3 contains 14 residues, cysteine and phenylalanine counted. The DNA shown is the 42-base CDR3, in frame from base 1. The sample is drawn from a study of regulatory T cells in long-lasting Graves disease (dated by TCRdb to the early 2020s). General notes on the study: Persistent Graves' disease was defined as antithyroid drug treatment for over 5 years with persistently positive TSH receptor autoantibodies. Peripheral blood TCR sequencing and RNA sequencing compared persistent Graves' disease patients with newly diagnosed Graves' disease patients. The study was conducted in China and was registered as a clinical trial. A total of some 35 samples underwent TCR sequencing, from roughly 13 patients with persistent Graves' disease and 20 or so patients with newly diagnosed Graves' disease. Persistent Graves' disease patients in the clinical cohort had taken antithyroid drugs for approximately 10 years on average.

Overall study outcomes, separate from this receptor: Persistent Graves' disease patients showed lower TCR Shannon entropy and fewer highly expanded clones than newly diagnosed patients, suggesting clonal expansion. As a limitation, the authors acknowledged that the small sample size may reduce accuracy. Preferential use of TRBV28, TRBJ1-2 and TRBJ2-5 was observed in persistent disease, whereas TRBV20-1 and TRBJ2-1 were favored in newly diagnosed disease. Sequencing and analysis were restricted to the TCR beta chain. The study examined only peripheral blood because the primary lesion, thyroid tissue, could not be accessed. More public clonotypes were shared among persistent patients (under 3,000) than among newly diagnosed patients (under 1,000).

Here the chain combines TRBV2 and TRBJ1-2, with TRBD1 perhaps the D gene, on 6 matching bases. This specimen was peripheral blood mononuclear cells (PBMCs), taken when the disease was refractory, from a patient treated with antithyroid drugs. The clonotype originates from a middle-aged woman with Graves disease. Donor details come from another sample of the same person, matched by shared clones. In nucleotide form, the sequence is TGTGCCAGCAGTGAAACTGGACAGTCCTATGGCTACACCTTC. Its protein is CASSETGQSYGYTF.